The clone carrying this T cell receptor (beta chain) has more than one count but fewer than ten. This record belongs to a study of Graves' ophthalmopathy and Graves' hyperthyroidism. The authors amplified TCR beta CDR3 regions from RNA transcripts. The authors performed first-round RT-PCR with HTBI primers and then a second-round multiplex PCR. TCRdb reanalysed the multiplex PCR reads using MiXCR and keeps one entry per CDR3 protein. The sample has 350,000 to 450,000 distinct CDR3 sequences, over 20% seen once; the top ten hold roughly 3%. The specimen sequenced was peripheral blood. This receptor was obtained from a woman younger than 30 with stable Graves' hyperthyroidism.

Written as DNA, the CDR3 is TGTGCCTGGAGTGTCCGTCACACGAACACTGAAGCTTTCTTT. Amino acid sequence: CAWSVRHTNTEAFF. J is TRBJ1-1 and V is TRBV30; D not certain. V was cut by 0 bases and J by 1 base, with 9 bases left in between. CDR1 GTSNPN and CDR2 SVGIG come from the germline V gene (reference sequence). The CDR3 consists of 14 residues. Supplemented by reference TRBV30 and TRBJ1-1, the full variable domain reads SQTIHQWPATLVQPVGSPLSLECTVEGTSNPNLYWYRQAAGRGLQLLFYSVGIGQISSEVPQNLSASRPQDRQFILSSKKLLLSDSGFYLCAWSVRHTNTEAFFGQGTRLTVV.